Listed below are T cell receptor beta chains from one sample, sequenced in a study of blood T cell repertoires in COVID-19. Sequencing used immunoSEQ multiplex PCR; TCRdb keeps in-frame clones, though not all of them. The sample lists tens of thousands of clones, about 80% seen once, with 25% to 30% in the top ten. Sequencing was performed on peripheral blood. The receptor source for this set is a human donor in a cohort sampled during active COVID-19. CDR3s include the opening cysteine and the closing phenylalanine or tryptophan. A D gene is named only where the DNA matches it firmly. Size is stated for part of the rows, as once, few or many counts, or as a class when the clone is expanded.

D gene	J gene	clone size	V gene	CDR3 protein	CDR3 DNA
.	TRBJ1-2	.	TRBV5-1	CASSLERRGGYTF	TGCGCCAGCAGCTTGGAACGAAGGGGTGGCTACACCTTC
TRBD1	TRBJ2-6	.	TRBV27	CASSYRRYRGSGANVLTF	TGTGCCAGCAGTTATCGTCGGTACAGGGGGTCTGGGGCCAACGTCCTGACTTTC
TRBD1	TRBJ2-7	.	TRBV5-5	CASSWDRSSYEQYF	TGTGCCAGCAGCTGGGACAGGAGTTCCTACGAGCAGTACTTC
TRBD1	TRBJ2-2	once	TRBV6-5	CASRKTGPHGELFF	TGTGCCAGCAGAAAGACAGGGCCACACGGGGAGCTGTTTTTT
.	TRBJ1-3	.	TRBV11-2	CASSLGTGNTIYF	TGTGCCAGCAGCTTAGGGACAGGAAACACCATATATTTT
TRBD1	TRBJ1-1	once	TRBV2	CASKGQPNTEAFF	TGTGCCAGCAAGGGACAGCCGAACACTGAAGCTTTCTTT
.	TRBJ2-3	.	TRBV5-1	CASSLAGRGGADTQYF	TGCGCCAGCAGCTTGGCCGGGCGGGGTGGGGCAGATACGCAGTATTTT
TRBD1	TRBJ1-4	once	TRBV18	CASSPGQVATNEKLFF	TGTGCCAGCTCACCCGGACAGGTTGCAACTAATGAAAAACTGTTTTTT
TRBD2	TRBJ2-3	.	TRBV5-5	CASSNRRLAGGQDTQYF	TGTGCCAGCAGCAATAGACGACTAGCGGGGGGGCAAGATACGCAGTATTTT
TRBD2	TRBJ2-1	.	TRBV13	CASSLVTGTSGDNEQFF	TGTGCCAGCAGCTTAGTAACCGGGACTAGCGGGGATAATGAGCAGTTCTTC
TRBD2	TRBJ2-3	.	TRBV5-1	CASSLWSSGGTSTDTQYF	TGCGCCAGCAGCCTGTGGTCTAGCGGGGGTACTAGCACAGATACGCAGTATTTT
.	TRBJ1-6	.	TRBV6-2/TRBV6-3	CASSQGTAGRLHF	TGTGCCAGCAGCCAGGGGACCGCGGGACGTCTCCACTTT
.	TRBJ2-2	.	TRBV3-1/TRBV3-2	CASSSRPDYKARTGELFF	TGTGCCAGCAGCTCCCGGCCGGACTACAAAGCTCGAACCGGGGAGCTGTTTTTT
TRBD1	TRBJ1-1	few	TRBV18	CASSPFTGGANTEAFF	TGTGCCAGCTCACCATTCACAGGGGGCGCGAACACTGAAGCTTTCTTT
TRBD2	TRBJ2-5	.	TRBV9	CASSPAGAALKTQYF	TGTGCCAGCAGTCCAGCGGGGGCAGCTTTAAAGACCCAGTACTTC
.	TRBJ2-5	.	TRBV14	CASSRAYQETQYF	TGTGCCAGCAGCCGCGCTTACCAAGAGACCCAGTACTTC
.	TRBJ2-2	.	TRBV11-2	CASSSQGNTGELFF	TGTGCCAGCAGCTCACAGGGGAACACCGGGGAGCTGTTTTTT
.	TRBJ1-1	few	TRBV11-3	CASSLPLLEAFF	TGTGCCAGCAGCTTACCCCTTCTTGAAGCTTTCTTT